One sample yielded the 25 T cell receptor beta chains listed below, sequenced in a study of shared clonotypes between healthy human individuals. Measured with immunoSEQ multiplex PCR; TCRdb has only the in-frame clones, and not every one. The data hold approximately 940,000 clones, with about 80% observed a single time. Sequenced material: memory CD4+ T cells sorted from blood. Subset described: CD45RA-negative fraction. These receptors all stem from a man younger than 35 in good health.

The chain has TRBV5-1 and TRBJ1-3; D possibly corresponds to TRBD1 (6 bases). Germline-derived CDR1 and CDR2 are SGHRS and YFSETQ. Trimming stripped 3 bases from V and 4 bases from J, with 14 bases between. The CDR3 consists of 15 residues. For the CDR3, the DNA is TGCGCCAGCAGCTCTGACGGGGGGGCAGGAAACACCATATATTTT. It translates to CASSSDGGAGNTIYF.

The chain recombines TRBV30 with TRBJ1-2, with 9 bases aligning to TRBD1. Germline trimming cut 3 bases from V and 7 bases from J; bases unmatched to any gene: 12. This CDR3 has 15 residues. Germline-derived CDR1 and CDR2 are GTSNPN and SVGIG (reference sequence). The CDR3 here is CAWRGDMTGGSGYTF. In nucleotides, the CDR3 is TGTGCCTGGAGAGGGGACATGACAGGGGGAAGTGGCTACACCTTC.

The V and J genes are TRBV11-2 and TRBJ2-3, with 8 positions matching TRBD2. This CDR3 contains 16 residues. The V gene end was trimmed by 5 bases and the J gene end by 5 bases; junction bases not matched to a gene: 12. Germline V gene data show CDR1 as SGHAT and CDR2 as FQNNGV. CDR3 loop: CASSPRTSLLEDTQYF. In nucleotides, the CDR3 is TGTGCCAGCAGCCCCAGGACTAGCTTATTGGAAGATACGCAGTATTTT.

V and J are TRBV5-5 and TRBJ1-1; maybe TRBD1 (6 bases). The germline V and J ends were trimmed by 0 bases and 6 bases, with 15 bases remaining between them. The V gene's germline CDR1 is SGHKS and CDR2 YYEKEE (reference sequence). The CDR3 consists of 15 residues. The CDR3 protein is CASSLGLSGVPEAFF. The CDR3 DNA follows: TGTGCCAGCAGCTTGGGGCTTTCAGGGGTACCTGAAGCTTTCTTT.

The chain joins TRBV10-3 to TRBJ2-2; 7 nucleotides align to TRBD1. The CDR3 has 15 amino acids. The ends lost 3 bases at V and 6 bases at J; junction bases unmatched: 7. The V gene's germline CDR1 is ENHRY and CDR2 SYGVKD. DNA for the CDR3: TGTGCCATCAGTGAAGCTTCAGGGGGACCCGGGGAGCTGTTTTTT. Its protein is CAISEASGGPGELFF.

V and J are TRBV7-2 and TRBJ1-4, with 11 positions matching TRBD1. The CDR3 consists of 15 residues. Losses at the gene ends were 5 bases for V and 6 bases for J; bases not matched to a gene: 5. Germline-derived CDR1 and CDR2 are SGHTA and FQGNSA. CDR3 nucleotides: TGTGCCAGCAGCGGAAGGACAGGGGGCTATGAAAAACTGTTTTTT. Amino acids: CASSGRTGGYEKLFF.

This clone was observed at least ten times. This sample also contains other DNA sequences that code for the same CDR3. The V gene is TRBV28, the J gene TRBJ1-2; D is unclear. This CDR3 spans 12 amino acids. Germline CDR1 and CDR2: MDHEN and SYDVKM. V was clipped by 1 base and J by 7 bases, with 7 bases between them. DNA for the CDR3: TGTGCCAGCAGTTTATCGGCAGGTGGCTACACCTTC. It translates to CASSLSAGGYTF.

This chain connects TRBV7-2 to TRBJ1-5, with D possibly matching TRBD1 (5 bases). CDR1 SGHTA and CDR2 FQGNSA come from the germline V gene. Trimming took 2 bases from V and 2 from J, leaving 7 bases between them. CDR3 length: 14 amino acids. The CDR3 DNA reads as TGTGCCAGCAGCTTATCCAGGGGCAATCAGCCCCAGCATTTT. Its translation is CASSLSRGNQPQHF.

Note on this clone: Different DNA sequences within this sample yield the same CDR3. This chain joins TRBV19 and TRBJ1-3, with no clear D. The CDR3 has 13 residues. The germline V and J ends were trimmed by 9 bases and 4 bases, with 13 bases remaining between them. Germline lookup yields CDR1 LNHDA and CDR2 SQIVND (reference sequence). CDR3: CASRGSSGNTIYF. In nucleotides, the CDR3 is TGTGCCAGCCGAGGGTCATCCGGAAACACCATATATTTT. The full variable domain, its missing parts supplied by reference TRBV19 and TRBJ1-3, is DGGITQSPKYLFRKEGQNVTLSCEQNLNHDAMYWYRQDPGQGLRLIYYSQIVNDFQKGDIAEGYSVSREKKESFPLTVTSAQKNPTAFYLCASRGSSGNTIYFGEGSWLTVV.

About this clone: The sample carries other DNA sequences with the same CDR3. The genes are TRBV27 and TRBJ2-7; unclear D gene. The V gene's germline CDR1 is MNHEY and CDR2 SMNVEV (reference sequence). This CDR3 has 11 amino acids. The V end was cut by 5 bases, the J end by 1 base, with 3 bases between. This CDR3 is CASSPSYEQYF. CDR3 nucleotide sequence: TGTGCCAGCAGTCCTTCCTACGAGCAGTACTTC.

The CDR3 bases are TGTGCCAGCAGTTCGACAGGGGATGAAGCTTTCTTT. This encodes CASSSTGDEAFF. The chain combines TRBV6-6 with TRBJ1-1, with 8 bases fitting TRBD1. This CDR3 is built from 12 residues. From germline, CDR1 is MNHNY and CDR2 SVGAGI (reference sequence). J gave up 7 bases and V 4 bases, and 2 bases lay outside the gene matches.

V gene TRBV19 combines with J gene TRBJ2-7, with D tentatively TRBD1 (5 bases). Trimming shortened V by 6 bases and J by 4 bases, and 16 bases separated the two germline ends. The CDR3 spans 14 residues. CDR1 and CDR2 (germline): LNHDA, SQIVND (reference sequence). The CDR3 nucleotides read TGTGCCAGTAGCCTGAGACAGTTTTCTTACGAGCAGTACTTC. Residues: CASSLRQFSYEQYF.

The V call is TRBV18, the J call TRBJ2-7; 8 bases are a match to TRBD2. This CDR3 region has 14 residues. CDR1 and CDR2 (germline): KGHSH, LQKENI. J was trimmed by 6 bases and V by 4 bases; bases with no gene match: 8. CDR3: CASSLGAGVREQYF. In DNA, the CDR3 is TGTGCCAGCTCACTTGGAGCGGGAGTTCGCGAGCAGTACTTC.

The rearrangement joins TRBV11-2 to TRBJ2-5; TRBD1 or TRBD2 may be the D gene (6 bases each). This CDR3 region has 14 residues. Trimming took off 5 bases at V and 7 bases at J, with 17 bases between the two ends. CDR1 SGHAT and CDR2 FQNNGV come from the germline V gene. CDR3 sequence: CASSTVGGQLTQYF. In DNA form, the CDR3 reads TGTGCCAGCAGCACTGTTGGGGGGCAATTGACCCAGTACTTC.

The gene calls are TRBV7-9 and TRBJ1-2; D possibly corresponds to TRBD1 (6 bases). Germline V lookup: CDR1 SEHNR, CDR2 FQNEAQ (reference sequence). V lost 5 bases and J lost 8, with 9 bases in between. The CDR3 totals 11 residues. CDR3 in DNA: TGTGCCAGCAGCCCAGGGGAAGGCTACACCTTC. Translating it yields CASSPGEGYTF.

This rearrangement joins TRBV19 to TRBJ2-1; 8 positions match TRBD1. Per germline, CDR1 LNHDA and CDR2 SQIVND (reference sequence). This CDR3 spans 14 amino acids. Trimming removed 6 bases from V and 6 bases from J; junction bases left unmatched: 7. The CDR3 is CASSVTGVRNEQFF. CDR3 bases: TGTGCCAGTAGCGTGACAGGGGTGCGCAATGAGCAGTTCTTC. Drawing the rest from reference TRBV19 and TRBJ2-1, the complete variable domain is DGGITQSPKYLFRKEGQNVTLSCEQNLNHDAMYWYRQDPGQGLRLIYYSQIVNDFQKGDIAEGYSVSREKKESFPLTVTSAQKNPTAFYLCASSVTGVRNEQFFGPGTRLTVL.

For this clone: Being one base from a much bigger clone, this may be a read error. In DNA form, the CDR3 reads TGTGCCAGCAGCCTCGAGATCTCCTACGAGCAGTACTTC. Translation gives CASSLEISYEQYF. The V gene is TRBV11-2, the J gene TRBJ2-7, with unresolved D. In germline, CDR1 is SGHAT, CDR2 FQNNGV. The CDR3 is 13 residues long. V lost 5 bases, J lost 0 bases, and 8 bases lay in between. Using reference TRBV11-2 and TRBJ2-7 for the parts outside the CDR3, the full variable domain is EAGVAQSPRYKIIEKRQSVAFWCNPISGHATLYWYQQILGQGPKLLIQFQNNGVVDDSQLPKDRFSAERLKGVDSTLKIQPAKLEDSAVYLCASSLEISYEQYFGPGTRLTVT.

CDR3 in amino acids: CAWSVHPGANTEAFF. In DNA, the CDR3 is TGTGCCTGGAGTGTACATCCGGGGGCGAACACTGAAGCTTTCTTT. The rearrangement joins TRBV30 to TRBJ1-1; D possibly corresponds to TRBD1 (6 bases). Germline CDR1 GTSNPN, CDR2 SVGIG (reference sequence). The CDR3 runs to 15 residues. Between the trimmed V and J ends, which lost 0 bases and 1 base, there was a span of 12 bases.

CDR3: CASSAGTLANYGYTF. DNA for the CDR3: TGTGCCAGCAGCGCCGGGACCCTTGCCAACTATGGCTACACCTTC. J is TRBJ1-2 and V is TRBV9; D is possibly TRBD1 (5 bases). Between the trimmed V and J ends, which lost 3 bases and 2 bases, there was a span of 14 bases. The length of the CDR3 is 15 residues. Germline CDR1 and CDR2: SGDLS and YYNGEE.

V and J are TRBV19 and TRBJ2-7; 7 nucleotides line up with TRBD1. Germline CDR1 and CDR2: LNHDA and SQIVND (reference sequence). J gave up 6 bases and V 5 bases, and 4 bases lay outside the gene matches. CDR3 length: 12 residues. The CDR3 here is CASSPTGVEQYF. The CDR3 coding sequence is TGTGCCAGTAGTCCAACAGGGGTCGAGCAGTACTTC.

The V and J genes are TRBV4-2 and TRBJ1-2; TRBD1 matches at 10 bases. Trimming took 0 bases from V and 7 from J; bases not matched to a gene: 5. From germline, CDR1 is LGHNA and CDR2 YNFKEQ. This CDR3 is built from 15 residues. The CDR3 spells CASSQDPTGGGGYTF. In DNA, the CDR3 is TGTGCCAGCAGCCAAGATCCGACAGGGGGCGGTGGCTACACCTTC.

This chain links TRBV6-5 with TRBJ2-7; the D is unclear. The CDR3 contains 13 residues. Between the trimmed V and J ends, which lost 7 bases and 9 bases, there was a span of 19 bases. Germline V gene sequence: CDR1 MNHEY, CDR2 SVGAGI. The CDR3 loop is CASNPAGLQRQYF. The CDR3 bases are TGTGCCAGCAACCCGGCCGGCCTTCAACGGCAGTACTTC.

This clone was seen ten or more times. This rearrangement joins TRBV4-3 to TRBJ2-1; 10 bases are a match to TRBD2. CDR3 length: 13 residues. Germline-derived CDR1 and CDR2 are LGHNA and YSLEER. J gave up 14 bases and V 2 bases, and 6 bases lay outside the gene matches. CDR3 coding DNA: TGCGCCAGCAGCCAACGGACTAGCGGCCCGGAGTTCTTC. Amino acid sequence: CASSQRTSGPEFF.

J is TRBJ2-7 and V is TRBV15; D possibly corresponds to TRBD2 (7 bases). The germline gives CDR1 LNHNV, CDR2 YYDKDF (reference sequence). This CDR3 spans 19 amino acids. Trimming took off 0 bases at V and 5 bases at J, with 26 bases between the two ends. The CDR3: CATSRDPPGGQHLWNEQYF. The CDR3 bases are TGTGCCACCAGCAGAGATCCCCCCGGGGGGCAGCACTTGTGGAACGAGCAGTACTTC.

V and J are TRBV27 and TRBJ1-3; TRBD1 agrees at 9 bases. Germline-derived CDR1 and CDR2 are MNHEY and SMNVEV (reference sequence). V was pared by 9 bases and J by 3 bases, with 3 bases of the junction left unmatched. The length of the CDR3 is 13 residues. The CDR3 bases are TGTGCCAGACCGGACAGGGGTGGAAACACCATATATTTT. Amino acid sequence: CARPDRGGNTIYF.